The 13 T cell receptor beta chains below were found in one sample sequenced in a study of cytomegalovirus exposure and HLA in healthy donors. In the PCR, 60 Vbeta and 13 Jbeta primers were used. Generated by immunoSEQ multiplex PCR, the TCRdb table keeps only in-frame clones and is missing some. This table has about 78,000 clones, approximately 70% appearing once. Sequencing used PBMCs. Receptor source: a woman aged 40 to 55 in good health and CMV-seropositive.

This clone counts as medium-sized. The junction does not match germline at one end; this may be a read error. The rearrangement uses TRBV5-4 and TRBJ1-2; no clear D gene. The CDR3 is 15 residues long. Germline V lookup: CDR1 SGHNT, CDR2 YYREEE (reference sequence). The CDR3: CASSASPGMGVTNSF. DNA of the CDR3: TGTGCCAGCAGCGCTTCACCCGGGATGGGAGTCACAAACTCCTTC.

This sequence joins TRBV5-4 and TRBJ2-2, with D maybe TRBD1 (7 bases). Trimming cost V 0 bases and J 5 bases, with 14 bases left between them. The CDR3 sequence is 16 residues long. In germline, CDR1 is SGHNT, CDR2 YYREEE (reference sequence). CDR3 amino acids: CASSLAGQGGTGELFF. The CDR3 DNA reads as TGTGCCAGCAGCTTGGCCGGGCAGGGGGGAACCGGGGAGCTGTTTTTT.

The rearrangement links TRBV19 to TRBJ2-1; D gene uncertain. V lost 5 bases and J 4 bases, leaving 9 bases between the germline ends. The CDR3 is made up of 13 amino acids. Per the germline V gene, CDR1 is LNHDA and CDR2 is SQIVND (reference sequence). DNA of the CDR3: TGTGCCAGTAGTGTACAGAAATACAATGAGCAGTTCTTC. Translated, it gives CASSVQKYNEQFF.

This clone appeared once. The V and J genes are TRBV30 and TRBJ2-7; D not certain. Germline V CDR1 and CDR2: GTSNPN, SVGIG (reference sequence). This CDR3 has 14 amino acids. CDR3 in amino acids: CAPNAPPSSYEQYF. As DNA, the CDR3 is TGTGCTCCCAACGCACCCCCGAGCTCCTACGAGCAGTACTTC.

Here the CDR3 reads CASSIDRGGPQHF. The CDR3, as DNA: TGTGCCAGTAGTATAGATCGGGGGGGGCCCCAGCATTTT. The chain couples TRBV19 to TRBJ1-5; tentatively, D is TRBD1 (5 bases). CDR1 and CDR2 (germline): LNHDA, SQIVND (reference sequence). The CDR3 contains 13 residues. Trimming stripped 0 bases from V and 9 bases from J, with 9 bases between.

CDR3 sequence: CASSPGVGGGAGREQYF. CDR3 sequence (DNA): TGTGCCAGCAGCCCGGGGGTAGGGGGCGGGGCCGGTAGGGAGCAGTACTTC. V gene TRBV7-2 combines with J gene TRBJ2-7, with D maybe TRBD1 (7 bases). Looked up from germline, CDR1 is SGHTA and CDR2 is FQGNSA. The CDR3 is made up of 17 amino acids. Trimming stripped 5 bases from V and 7 bases from J, with 27 bases between.

The table lists this clone with a count of one. This sequence joins TRBV5-5 and TRBJ2-7; 12 positions agree with TRBD2. CDR3 size: 18 residues. Germline values: CDR1 SGHKS, CDR2 YYEKEE (reference sequence). J lost 4 bases, V lost 2 bases, and 13 bases had no gene match. The CDR3 spells CASSFGLAGIGGAYEQYF. The DNA for the CDR3 is TGTGCCAGCAGCTTCGGACTAGCGGGAATCGGGGGGGCGTACGAGCAGTACTTC.

This clone was counted between two and nine times. V usage is TRBV5-1 and J usage is TRBJ1-1, with a possible D match to TRBD1 (6 bases). Germline V CDR1 and CDR2: SGHRS, YFSETQ. The V and J ends lost 4 bases and 3 bases respectively, with 16 bases between them. The CDR3 contains 15 residues. This CDR3 is CASSQQQGLYTEAFF. CDR3 coding DNA: TGCGCCAGCAGCCAACAGCAGGGGTTGTACACTGAAGCTTTCTTT. The whole variable domain, filled in from reference TRBV5-1 and TRBJ1-1, reads KAGVTQTPRYLIKTRGQQVTLSCSPISGHRSVSWYQQTPGQGLQFLFEYFSETQRNKGNFPGRFSGRQFSNSRSEMNVSTLELGDSALYLCASSQQQGLYTEAFFGQGTRLTVV.

This chain links TRBV5-4 with TRBJ2-3; 15 positions agree with TRBD2. The CDR3 extends over 20 amino acids. Germline trimming cut 0 bases from V and 1 base from J; bases unmatched to any gene: 9. Germline CDR1 and CDR2: SGHNT and YYREEE (reference sequence). The CDR3 coding sequence is TGTGCCAGCAGCTTGGATCGGGTGGGACTAGCGGGGGGACGCACAGATACGCAGTATTTT. Translated, it gives CASSLDRVGLAGGRTDTQYF. The variable domain in full, completed from reference TRBV5-4 and TRBJ2-3, reads ETGVTQSPTHLIKTRGQQVTLRCSSQSGHNTVSWYQQALGQGPQFIFQYYREEENGRGNFPPRFSGLQFPNYSSELNVNALELDDSALYLCASSLDRVGLAGGRTDTQYFGPGTRLTVL.

This sequence joins TRBV6-5 and TRBJ2-2, with 7 bases fitting TRBD1. This CDR3 region has 16 residues. Trimming took 0 bases from V and 3 from J; bases not matched to a gene: 4. Germline CDR1 reads MNHEY; CDR2 reads SVGAGI. The CDR3 DNA is TGTGCCAGCAGTTACTCACAGGGGCGTTACACCGGGGAGCTGTTTTTT. This gives the protein CASSYSQGRYTGELFF.

This clone is a singleton in its sample. V usage is TRBV29-1 and J usage is TRBJ2-2; 12 nucleotides align to TRBD2. Germline CDR1 reads SQVTM; CDR2 reads ANQGSEA. Trimming cost V 6 bases and J 1 base; bases outside gene matches: 3. This CDR3 is 15 amino acids long. In DNA, the CDR3 is TGCAGCGTGATGACTAGCGGGAGGAACACCGGGGAGCTGTTTTTT. Its protein is CSVMTSGRNTGELFF.

The CDR3 is CASSRDSPTDTQYF. DNA for the CDR3: TGCGCCAGCTCCCGGGACAGTCCCACAGATACGCAGTATTTT. V gene TRBV5-1 combines with J gene TRBJ2-3; TRBD1 aligns across 7 bases. With V trimmed by 7 bases and J by 2 bases, 7 bases remained unmatched. The CDR3 is 14 residues long. Germline values: CDR1 SGHRS, CDR2 YFSETQ.

The genes are TRBV6-5 and TRBJ1-2, with unresolved D. The ends were cut back, 8 bases at V and 0 bases at J, with 7 bases in the middle. CDR3 length equals 12 residues. In germline, CDR1 is MNHEY, CDR2 SVGAGI. The CDR3, as DNA: TGTGCCAGCGGCCATCCTAACTATGGCTACACCTTC. Amino acids: CASGHPNYGYTF.